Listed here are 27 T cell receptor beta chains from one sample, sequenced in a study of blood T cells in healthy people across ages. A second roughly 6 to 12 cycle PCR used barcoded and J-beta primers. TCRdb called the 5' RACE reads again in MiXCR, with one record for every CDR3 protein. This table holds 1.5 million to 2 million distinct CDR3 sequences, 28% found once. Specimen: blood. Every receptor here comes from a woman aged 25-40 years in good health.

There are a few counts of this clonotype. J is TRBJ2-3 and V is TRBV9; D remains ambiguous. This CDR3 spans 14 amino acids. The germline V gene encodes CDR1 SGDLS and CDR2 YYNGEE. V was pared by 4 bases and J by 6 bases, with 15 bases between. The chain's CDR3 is CASSPQSVADTQYF. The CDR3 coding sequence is TGTGCCAGCAGCCCCCAAAGTGTGGCGGATACGCAGTATTTT.

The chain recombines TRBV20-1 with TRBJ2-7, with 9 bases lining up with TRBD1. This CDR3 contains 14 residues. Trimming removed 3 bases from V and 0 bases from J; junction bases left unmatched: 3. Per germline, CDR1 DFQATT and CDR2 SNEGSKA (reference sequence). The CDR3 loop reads CSARTGGSSYEQYF. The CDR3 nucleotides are TGCAGTGCTAGGACAGGGGGAAGCTCCTACGAGCAGTACTTC.

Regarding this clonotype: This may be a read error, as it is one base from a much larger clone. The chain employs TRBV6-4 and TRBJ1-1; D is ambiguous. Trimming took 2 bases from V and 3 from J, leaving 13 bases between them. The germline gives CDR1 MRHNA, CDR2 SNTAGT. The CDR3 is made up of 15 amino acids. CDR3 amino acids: CASSDGQDGDTEAFF. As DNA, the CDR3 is TGTGCCAGCAGTGACGGGCAGGACGGGGACACTGAAGCTTTCTTT.

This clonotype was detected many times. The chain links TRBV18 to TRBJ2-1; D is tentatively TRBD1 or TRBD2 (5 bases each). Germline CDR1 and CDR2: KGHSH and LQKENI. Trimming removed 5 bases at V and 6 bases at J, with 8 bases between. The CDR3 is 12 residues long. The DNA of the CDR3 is TGTGCCAGCTCAACTAGGGGCAATGAGCAGTTCTTC. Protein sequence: CASSTRGNEQFF.

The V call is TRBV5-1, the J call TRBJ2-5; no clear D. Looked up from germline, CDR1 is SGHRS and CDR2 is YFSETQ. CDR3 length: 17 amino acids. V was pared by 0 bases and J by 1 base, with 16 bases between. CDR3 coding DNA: TGCGCCAGCAGCTTGGCCGGTGACTCGATCAGCCAAGAGACCCAGTACTTC. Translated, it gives CASSLAGDSISQETQYF.

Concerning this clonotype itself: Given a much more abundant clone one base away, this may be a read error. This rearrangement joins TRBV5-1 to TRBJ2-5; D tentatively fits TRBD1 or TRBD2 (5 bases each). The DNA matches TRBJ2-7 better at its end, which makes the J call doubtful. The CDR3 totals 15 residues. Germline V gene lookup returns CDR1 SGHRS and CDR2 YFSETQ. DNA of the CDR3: TGCGCCAGCAGCTTGGAAGGGACGCAAGGAACCGAGCAGTACTTC. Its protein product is CASSLEGTQGTEQYF.

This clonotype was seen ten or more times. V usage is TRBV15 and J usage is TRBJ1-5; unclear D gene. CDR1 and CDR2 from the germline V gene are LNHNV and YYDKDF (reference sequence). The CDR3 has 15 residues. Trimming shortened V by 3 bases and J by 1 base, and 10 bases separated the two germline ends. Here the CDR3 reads CATSSKSQSNQPQHF. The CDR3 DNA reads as TGTGCCACCAGCAGTAAGTCCCAGAGCAATCAGCCCCAGCATTTT.

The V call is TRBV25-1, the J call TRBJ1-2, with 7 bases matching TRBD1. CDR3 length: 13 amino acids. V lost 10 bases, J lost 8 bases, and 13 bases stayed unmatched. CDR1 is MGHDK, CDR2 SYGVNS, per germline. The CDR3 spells CANTEAGGNGYTF. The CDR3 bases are TGTGCCAACACCGAGGCAGGGGGTAACGGCTACACCTTC.

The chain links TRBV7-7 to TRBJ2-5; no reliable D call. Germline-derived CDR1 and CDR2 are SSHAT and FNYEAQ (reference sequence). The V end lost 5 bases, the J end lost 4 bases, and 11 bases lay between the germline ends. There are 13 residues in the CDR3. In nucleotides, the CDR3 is TGTGCCAGCAGCCGGGCGGACCGAGAGACCCAGTACTTC. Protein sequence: CASSRADRETQYF.

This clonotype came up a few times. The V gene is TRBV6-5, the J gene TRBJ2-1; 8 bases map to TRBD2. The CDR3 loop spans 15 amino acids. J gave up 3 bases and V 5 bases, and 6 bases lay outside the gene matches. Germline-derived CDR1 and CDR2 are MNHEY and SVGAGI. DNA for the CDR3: TGTGCCAGCAGTCGGGGGGGGGGCGTCTACAATGAGCAGTTCTTC. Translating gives CASSRGGGVYNEQFF.

CDR3 in DNA: TGCGCCAGCAGCTTTGACACCGTCTACAATGAGCAGTTCTTC. Its translation: CASSFDTVYNEQFF. This chain connects TRBV5-1 to TRBJ2-1; the D is unclear. Trimming took off 2 bases at V and 3 bases at J, with 9 bases between the two ends. This CDR3 is built from 14 residues. The germline gives CDR1 SGHRS, CDR2 YFSETQ.

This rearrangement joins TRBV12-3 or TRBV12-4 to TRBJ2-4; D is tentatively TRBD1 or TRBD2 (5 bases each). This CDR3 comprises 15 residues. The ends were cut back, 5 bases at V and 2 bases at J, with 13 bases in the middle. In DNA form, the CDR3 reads TGTGCCAGCAGTCGGTTGGGGGATACCAAAAACATTCAGTACTTC. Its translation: CASSRLGDTKNIQYF.

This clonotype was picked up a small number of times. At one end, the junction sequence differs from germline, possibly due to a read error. The DNA of the CDR3 is TGCGCCAGCACCTTGGGGACTTACCAAGAGACCCAGTACTTC. Amino acid sequence: CASTLGTYQETQYF. The chain carries TRBV5-1 and TRBJ2-5; a weak D match, TRBD2 (6 bases). The length of the CDR3 is 14 residues. CDR1 and CDR2 (germline): SGHRS, YFSETQ.

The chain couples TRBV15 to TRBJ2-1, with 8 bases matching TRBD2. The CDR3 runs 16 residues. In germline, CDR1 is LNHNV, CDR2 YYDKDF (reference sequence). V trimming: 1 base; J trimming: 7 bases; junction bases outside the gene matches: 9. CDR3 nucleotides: TGTGCCACCAGCAGAGGTCTGCGGGAGGAACGGAATGAGCAGTTCTTC. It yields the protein CATSRGLREERNEQFF.

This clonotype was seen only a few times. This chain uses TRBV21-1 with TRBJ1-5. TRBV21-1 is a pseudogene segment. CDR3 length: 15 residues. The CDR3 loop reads CASSPGRESNQPQHF. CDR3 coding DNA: TGTGCCAGCTCCCCCGGACGGGAGAGCAATCAGCCCCAGCATTTT.

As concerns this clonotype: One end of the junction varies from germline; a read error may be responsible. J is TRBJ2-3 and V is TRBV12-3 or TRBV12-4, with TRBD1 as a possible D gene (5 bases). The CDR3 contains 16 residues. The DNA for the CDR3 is TGTGCCAGCAGTTTAGGGTTAGGGGTGACCACAGATGCGCAGTATTTT. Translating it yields CASSLGLGVTTDAQYF.

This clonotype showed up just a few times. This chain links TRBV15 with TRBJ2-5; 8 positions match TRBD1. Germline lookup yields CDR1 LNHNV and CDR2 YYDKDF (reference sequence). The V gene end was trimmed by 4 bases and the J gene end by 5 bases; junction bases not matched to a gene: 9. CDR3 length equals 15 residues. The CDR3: CATSIEDRALETQYF. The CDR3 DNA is TGTGCCACCAGCATCGAGGACAGGGCTCTTGAGACCCAGTACTTC.

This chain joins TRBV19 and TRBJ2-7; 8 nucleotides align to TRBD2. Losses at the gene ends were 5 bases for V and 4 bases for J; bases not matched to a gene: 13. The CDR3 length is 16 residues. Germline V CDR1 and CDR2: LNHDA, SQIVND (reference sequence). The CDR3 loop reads CASSDSGGGQTYEQYF. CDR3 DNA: TGTGCCAGTAGTGACTCGGGCGGGGGGCAGACATACGAGCAGTACTTC.

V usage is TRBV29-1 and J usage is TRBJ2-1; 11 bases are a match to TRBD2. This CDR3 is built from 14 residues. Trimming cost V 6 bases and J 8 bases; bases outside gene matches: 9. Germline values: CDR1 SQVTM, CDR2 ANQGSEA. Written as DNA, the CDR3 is TGCAGCGTCGCGACTAGCGGGAAAAACGATGAGCAGTTCTTC. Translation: CSVATSGKNDEQFF.

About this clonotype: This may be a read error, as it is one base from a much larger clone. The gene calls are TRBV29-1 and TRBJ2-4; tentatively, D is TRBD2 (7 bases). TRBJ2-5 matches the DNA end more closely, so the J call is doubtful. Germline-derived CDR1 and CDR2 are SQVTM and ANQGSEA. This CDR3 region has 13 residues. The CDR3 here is CSCLGGDQETQYF. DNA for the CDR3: TGCAGCTGTTTAGGGGGGGACCAAGAGACCCAGTACTTC.

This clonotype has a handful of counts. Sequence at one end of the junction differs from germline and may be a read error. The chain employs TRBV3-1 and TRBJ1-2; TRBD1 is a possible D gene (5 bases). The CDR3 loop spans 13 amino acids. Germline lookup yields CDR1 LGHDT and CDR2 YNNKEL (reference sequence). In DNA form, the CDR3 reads TGTGCCAGTAGCCCAACGCGAGGGGACGGCTACACCTTC. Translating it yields CASSPTRGDGYTF.

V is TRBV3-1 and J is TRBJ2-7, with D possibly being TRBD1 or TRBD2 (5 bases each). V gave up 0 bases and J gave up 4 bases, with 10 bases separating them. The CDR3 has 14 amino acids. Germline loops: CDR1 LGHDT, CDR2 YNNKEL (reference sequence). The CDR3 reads CASSQESGTYEQYF. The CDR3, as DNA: TGTGCCAGCAGCCAAGAATCAGGGACGTACGAGCAGTACTTC.

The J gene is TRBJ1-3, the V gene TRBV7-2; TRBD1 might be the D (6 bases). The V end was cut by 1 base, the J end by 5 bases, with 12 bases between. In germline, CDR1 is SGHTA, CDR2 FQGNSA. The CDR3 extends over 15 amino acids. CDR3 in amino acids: CASSLGSGARNTIYF. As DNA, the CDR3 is TGTGCCAGCAGCTTAGGATCAGGGGCCCGAAACACCATATATTTT.

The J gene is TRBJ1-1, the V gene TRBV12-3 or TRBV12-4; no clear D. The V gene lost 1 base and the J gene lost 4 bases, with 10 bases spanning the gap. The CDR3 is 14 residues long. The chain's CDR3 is CASSLDTFGTEAFF. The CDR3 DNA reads TGTGCCAGCAGTTTAGACACCTTCGGCACTGAAGCTTTCTTT.

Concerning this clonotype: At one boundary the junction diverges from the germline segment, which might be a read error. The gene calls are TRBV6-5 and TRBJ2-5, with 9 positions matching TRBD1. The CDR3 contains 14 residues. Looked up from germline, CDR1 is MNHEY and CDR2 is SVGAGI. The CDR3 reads CASRKQGARETRYF. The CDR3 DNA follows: TGTGCCAGCAGGAAACAGGGGGCTCGAGAGACCCGGTACTTC.

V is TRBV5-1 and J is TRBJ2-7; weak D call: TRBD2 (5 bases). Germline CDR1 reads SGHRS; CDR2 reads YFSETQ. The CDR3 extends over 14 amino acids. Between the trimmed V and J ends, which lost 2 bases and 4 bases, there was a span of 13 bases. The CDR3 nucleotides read TGCGCCAGCAGCTTACGACGGGGAATGTACGAGCAGTACTTC. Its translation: CASSLRRGMYEQYF.

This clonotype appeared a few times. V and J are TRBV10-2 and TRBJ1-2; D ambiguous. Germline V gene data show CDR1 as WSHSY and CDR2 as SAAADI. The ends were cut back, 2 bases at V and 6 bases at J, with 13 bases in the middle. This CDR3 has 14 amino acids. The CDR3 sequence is CASSEVGRSNGYTF. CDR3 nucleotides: TGCGCCAGCAGTGAGGTCGGCAGGTCGAATGGCTACACCTTC.